These 24 T cell receptor beta chains share one sample of origin, sequenced in a study of T cell changes during pregnancy in multiple sclerosis. Data came from immunoSEQ multiplex PCR; TCRdb stores just in-frame clones and leaves some out. The sample carries about 33,000 clones, approximately 90% recorded once. Sequences were derived from CD4+ T cells from peripheral blood mononuclear cells, sampled in the third trimester of pregnancy. The receptors come from a female donor in good health, enrolled as a control in a pregnancy study.

The rearrangement joins TRBV2 to TRBJ2-6; tentatively, D is TRBD1 (6 bases). V shed 4 bases and J shed 3 bases, with 7 bases lying between them. This CDR3 is 14 amino acids long. CDR1 and CDR2 (germline): SNHLY, FYNNEI. The CDR3 bases are TGTGCCAGCAGTGGGGGGCTTGGGGCCAACGTCCTGACTTTC. This codes for CASSGGLGANVLTF.

CDR3 in DNA: TGCGCCAGCAGCTTGGATCCCGGGGGGGCGGAGTATTTT. This translates into CASSLDPGGAEYF. V usage is TRBV5-1 and J usage is TRBJ2-3, with 8 positions matching TRBD2. Per germline, CDR1 SGHRS and CDR2 YFSETQ. The length of the CDR3 is 13 residues. V was clipped by 0 bases and J by 13 bases; unmatched bases: 7. Variable domain in full (rest from reference TRBV5-1 and TRBJ2-3): KAGVTQTPRYLIKTRGQQVTLSCSPISGHRSVSWYQQTPGQGLQFLFEYFSETQRNKGNFPGRFSGRQFSNSRSEMNVSTLELGDSALYLCASSLDPGGAEYFGPGTRLTVL.

The J gene is TRBJ2-1, the V gene TRBV2; 8 bases agree with TRBD2. The germline V gene has CDR1 SNHLY and CDR2 FYNNEI. The CDR3 loop spans 16 amino acids. The J segment lost 3 bases and the V segment lost 6 bases, leaving 10 bases of the junction unmatched. The CDR3 coding sequence is TGTGCCAGCAGGACCCATGGAGCGGGAGTCTACAATGAGCAGTTCTTC. This codes for CASRTHGAGVYNEQFF.

The chain uses TRBV27 and TRBJ1-6; D uncertain. The CDR3 covers 13 residues. V was clipped by 4 bases and J by 10 bases, with 11 bases between them. Per germline, CDR1 MNHEY and CDR2 SMNVEV (reference sequence). For the CDR3, the DNA is TGTGCCAGCAGTTCGCCAGTTAACTCACCCCTCCACTTT. As protein: CASSSPVNSPLHF.

V is TRBV28 and J is TRBJ1-5; 7 bases agree with TRBD1. This CDR3 region has 15 residues. The germline CDR1 and CDR2 sequences are MDHEN and SYDVKM. V gave up 3 bases and J gave up 1 base; unmatched junction bases: 3. The CDR3: CASSLVQGSNQPQHF. Written as DNA, the CDR3 is TGTGCCAGCAGTTTGGTACAGGGGAGCAATCAGCCCCAGCATTTT. Looking up the rest from reference TRBV28 and TRBJ1-5 gives the full variable domain: DVKVTQSSRYLVKRTGEKVFLECVQDMDHENMFWYRQDPGLGLRLIYFSYDVKMKEKGDIPEGYSVSREKKERFSLILESASTNQTSMYLCASSLVQGSNQPQHFGDGTRLSIL.

CDR3 sequence (DNA): TGCGCCAGCAGTGAGTCAGACAGCGGGGCGGAGCCCCAGCATTTT. Its translation: CASSESDSGAEPQHF. This chain links TRBV10-2 with TRBJ1-5; D possibly corresponds to TRBD1 (5 bases). Germline lookup yields CDR1 WSHSY and CDR2 SAAADI. The CDR3 consists of 15 residues. V was cut by 0 bases and J by 8 bases, with 14 bases left in between.

This rearrangement joins TRBV12-5 to TRBJ1-1; 7 bases are a match to TRBD1. This CDR3 is built from 16 residues. With V trimmed by 7 bases and J by 1 base, 12 bases remained unmatched. Germline assignment: CDR1 LGHNT and CDR2 FRNRAP. The chain's CDR3 is CASANPYRGGNTEAFF. In nucleotides, the CDR3 is TGTGCTAGTGCCAACCCTTACAGGGGAGGGAACACTGAAGCTTTCTTT.

V and J are TRBV7-6 and TRBJ2-2; a weak D match, TRBD1 (6 bases). The CDR3 totals 16 residues. Germline CDR1 and CDR2: SGHVS and FNYEAQ. Trimming shortened V by 1 base and J by 6 bases, and 15 bases separated the two germline ends. The DNA for the CDR3 is TGTGCCAGCAGCTTAGAACAGGGTGCCGGGTCCGGGGAGCTGTTTTTT. It codes for CASSLEQGAGSGELFF.

This clone was counted a single time. The chain recombines TRBV28 with TRBJ1-2; D is perhaps TRBD1 (6 bases). Trimming shortened V by 6 bases and J by 1 base, and 9 bases separated the two germline ends. The CDR3 length is 13 residues. Germline V gene lookup returns CDR1 MDHEN and CDR2 SYDVKM. CDR3 DNA: TGTGCCAGCAGGACAGGCCTTAACTATGGCTACACCTTC. It translates to CASRTGLNYGYTF.

This chain links TRBV11-2 with TRBJ1-1; 7 bases align to TRBD1. Germline-derived CDR1 and CDR2 are SGHAT and FQNNGV. The J segment lost 1 base and the V segment lost 4 bases, leaving 6 bases of the junction unmatched. There are 15 residues in the CDR3. The CDR3 bases are TGTGCCAGCAGCTCCCCCAGGGGGGCGAACACTGAAGCTTTCTTT. Its protein product is CASSSPRGANTEAFF.

The rearrangement links TRBV4-3 to TRBJ1-6, with TRBD1 as a possible D gene (6 bases). Trimming left V 0 bases short and J 9 bases short, with 12 bases between. The CDR3 has 15 residues. Germline assignment: CDR1 LGHNA and CDR2 YSLEER. Written as DNA, the CDR3 is TGCGCCAGCAGCCAAGATGAGGGGGGGCTTTCACCCCTCCACTTT. As protein: CASSQDEGGLSPLHF.

This clone was found once. The chain recombines TRBV4-1 with TRBJ1-4; D remains unclear. The CDR3 runs to 13 residues. Germline V gene sequence: CDR1 MGHRA, CDR2 YSYEKL. The V gene lost 4 bases and the J gene lost 4 bases, with 7 bases spanning the gap. CDR3 in DNA: TGCGCCAGCAGCCGGGCCCTTAATGAAAAACTGTTTTTT. It is translated as CASSRALNEKLFF.

V gene TRBV6-1 combines with J gene TRBJ2-7, with 8 bases that match TRBD1. Germline values: CDR1 MNHNS, CDR2 SASEGT. J was trimmed by 1 base and V by 7 bases; bases with no gene match: 9. The CDR3 loop spans 15 amino acids. This CDR3 is CASTQEQGGSYEQYF. The CDR3 DNA is TGTGCCAGCACTCAGGAACAGGGGGGATCCTACGAGCAGTACTTC.

V is TRBV7-2 and J is TRBJ1-4; unclear D gene. CDR1 is SGHTA and CDR2 is FQGNSA in the germline V gene. CDR3 length: 14 residues. Trimming removed 5 bases at V and 0 bases at J, with 7 bases between. CDR3 region: CASSRQATNEKLFF. Here the CDR3 DNA reads TGTGCCAGCAGCCGACAAGCAACTAATGAAAAACTGTTTTTT. The whole variable domain, remainder taken from reference TRBV7-2 and TRBJ1-4, is GAGVSQSPSNKVTEKGKDVELRCDPISGHTALYWYRQSLGQGLEFLIYFQGNSAPDKSGLPSDRFSAERTGGSVSTLTIQRTQQEDSAVYLCASSRQATNEKLFFGSGTQLSVL.

The rearrangement links TRBV7-2 to TRBJ2-7; 8 bases fit TRBD2. The J segment lost 4 bases and the V segment lost 4 bases, leaving 3 bases of the junction unmatched. CDR1 is SGHTA and CDR2 is FQGNSA in the germline V gene. This CDR3 has 13 amino acids. The DNA of the CDR3 is TGTGCCAGCAGCTGGAAGCGGGAGTACGAGCAGTACTTC. Protein: CASSWKREYEQYF.

V gene TRBV10-2 combines with J gene TRBJ1-1; TRBD1 aligns across 10 bases. The J segment lost 5 bases and the V segment lost 7 bases, leaving 10 bases of the junction unmatched. Per germline, CDR1 WSHSY and CDR2 SAAADI. This CDR3 is built from 15 residues. The CDR3 protein is CASTPGQGFGTEAFF. In DNA form, the CDR3 reads TGCGCCAGCACCCCGGGACAGGGGTTTGGGACTGAAGCTTTCTTT.

The sample holds a few counts of this clone. V and J are TRBV19 and TRBJ1-1, with D possibly matching TRBD1 (6 bases). The CDR3 spans 14 residues. Trimming cost V 5 bases and J 6 bases, with 16 bases left between them. The germline V gene encodes CDR1 LNHDA and CDR2 SQIVND (reference sequence). The CDR3 protein is CASSPRRQVPEAFF. For the CDR3, the DNA is TGTGCCAGTAGTCCCCGCCGACAGGTGCCTGAAGCTTTCTTT. The variable domain in full, completed from reference TRBV19 and TRBJ1-1, reads DGGITQSPKYLFRKEGQNVTLSCEQNLNHDAMYWYRQDPGQGLRLIYYSQIVNDFQKGDIAEGYSVSREKKESFPLTVTSAQKNPTAFYLCASSPRRQVPEAFFGQGTRLTVV.

V is TRBV5-1 and J is TRBJ1-3; D remains ambiguous. This CDR3 has 14 residues. The germline V gene encodes CDR1 SGHRS and CDR2 YFSETQ. Deletions cut 4 bases from V and 8 bases from J, with 16 bases between. CDR3 bases: TGCGCCAGCAGCCGGACTCCGGGCACGGACACCATATATTTT. This sequence encodes CASSRTPGTDTIYF.

The rearrangement links TRBV15 to TRBJ2-2; D call uncertain. Trimming took 1 base from V and 2 from J, leaving 8 bases between them. CDR3 length: 15 amino acids. Germline loops: CDR1 LNHNV, CDR2 YYDKDF (reference sequence). CDR3 loop: CATSRGHRNTGELFF. The CDR3 DNA is TGTGCCACCAGCAGAGGGCACCGAAACACCGGGGAGCTGTTTTTT. Combining the CDR3 with reference TRBV15 and TRBJ2-2 gives the whole variable domain DAMVIQNPRYQVTQFGKPVTLSCSQTLNHNVMYWYQQKSSQAPKLLFHYYDKDFNNEADTPDNFQSRRPNTSFCFLDIRSPGLGDTAMYLCATSRGHRNTGELFFGEGSRLTVL.

This chain uses TRBV28 with TRBJ1-4; 10 bases align to TRBD1. Trimming took 3 bases from V and 7 from J; bases not matched to a gene: 8. The CDR3 is 16 residues long. Germline V lookup: CDR1 MDHEN, CDR2 SYDVKM. The CDR3 DNA reads TGTGCCAGCAGTTTTTTTGGGACAGGGGAAGGTGAAAAACTGTTTTTT. Translating it yields CASSFFGTGEGEKLFF. The full variable domain, in which reference TRBV28 and TRBJ1-4 provide the parts outside the CDR3, is DVKVTQSSRYLVKRTGEKVFLECVQDMDHENMFWYRQDPGLGLRLIYFSYDVKMKEKGDIPEGYSVSREKKERFSLILESASTNQTSMYLCASSFFGTGEGEKLFFGSGTQLSVL.

In this sample, this clone turned up once. The CDR3 DNA sequence: TGTGCCAGCACCAGACAGGTGATCTCTGGAAACACCATATATTTT. Residues: CASTRQVISGNTIYF. J is TRBJ1-3 and V is TRBV13; D is possibly TRBD1 (6 bases). CDR1 and CDR2 (germline): PRHDT, FYEKMQ (reference sequence). The germline V and J ends were trimmed by 7 bases and 0 bases, with 13 bases remaining between them. The CDR3 length is 15 residues.

V is TRBV7-2 and J is TRBJ2-7, with TRBD2 matching 7 bases. The CDR3 consists of 15 residues. V lost 5 bases, J lost 7 bases, and 14 bases stayed unmatched. Germline values: CDR1 SGHTA, CDR2 FQGNSA. The CDR3: CASSLSPSSAGEQYF. The CDR3 nucleotides are TGTGCCAGCAGCCTTTCCCCTTCTTCAGCGGGGGAGCAGTACTTC.

This chain connects TRBV10-3 to TRBJ1-2, with 7 bases that match TRBD1. The germline CDR1 and CDR2 sequences are ENHRY and SYGVKD. The CDR3 is 13 residues long. Trimming removed 4 bases from V and 3 bases from J; junction bases left unmatched: 2. The CDR3 bases are TGTGCCATCAGTGCGACAGGGCACTATGGCTACACCTTC. The encoded protein is CAISATGHYGYTF.

V and J are TRBV28 and TRBJ2-7, with a weak D call TRBD1 (6 bases). Trimming removed 4 bases at V and 2 bases at J, with 18 bases between. The CDR3 spans 16 residues. Per germline, CDR1 MDHEN and CDR2 SYDVKM. CDR3: CASSSPPTGLAYEQYF. CDR3 sequence (DNA): TGTGCCAGCAGTTCGCCCCCGACAGGCCTCGCCTACGAGCAGTACTTC.